This entry describes one TCR beta chain. What it binds is unknown. This table comes from immunoSEQ multiplex PCR, and its TCRdb copy is limited to in-frame clones, with some not included. The sample lists more than 40,000 clones; approximately 80% were seen once. The sample is drawn from a study of PD-1 blockade in classical Hodgkin lymphoma. Whole-study results and caveats: After ASCT, patients who started nivolumab under 1 year later were excluded. The study reported lower baseline TCR diversity in newly diagnosed patients than in healthy donors. Whatever underlies the repertoire differences (possibly disease activity or prior therapy) remains undefined. Significant TCR diversity gains by C4D1 occurred in CD4+ but not CD8+ cells.

The CDR3 contains 14 residues. The V gene lost 1 base and the J gene lost 4 bases, with 7 bases spanning the gap. Germline V gene data show CDR1 as SGHVS and CDR2 as FQNEAQ. Time point here: cycle 4 day 1 (C4D1), after more than 5 weeks of nivolumab. Each and every patient relapsed after autologous stem cell transplantation, and patients got differing brentuximab vedotin exposure. The genes are TRBV7-8 and TRBJ1-4; D gene uncertain. This TCR was sampled from a human donor with classical Hodgkin lymphoma. Sequenced here: peripheral blood mononuclear cells (PBMCs), sampled before the fourth cycle of nivolumab. For the CDR3, the DNA is TGTGCCAGCAGCTTAGACAGCTATAATGAAAAACTGTTTTTT. Its translation is CASSLDSYNEKLFF.